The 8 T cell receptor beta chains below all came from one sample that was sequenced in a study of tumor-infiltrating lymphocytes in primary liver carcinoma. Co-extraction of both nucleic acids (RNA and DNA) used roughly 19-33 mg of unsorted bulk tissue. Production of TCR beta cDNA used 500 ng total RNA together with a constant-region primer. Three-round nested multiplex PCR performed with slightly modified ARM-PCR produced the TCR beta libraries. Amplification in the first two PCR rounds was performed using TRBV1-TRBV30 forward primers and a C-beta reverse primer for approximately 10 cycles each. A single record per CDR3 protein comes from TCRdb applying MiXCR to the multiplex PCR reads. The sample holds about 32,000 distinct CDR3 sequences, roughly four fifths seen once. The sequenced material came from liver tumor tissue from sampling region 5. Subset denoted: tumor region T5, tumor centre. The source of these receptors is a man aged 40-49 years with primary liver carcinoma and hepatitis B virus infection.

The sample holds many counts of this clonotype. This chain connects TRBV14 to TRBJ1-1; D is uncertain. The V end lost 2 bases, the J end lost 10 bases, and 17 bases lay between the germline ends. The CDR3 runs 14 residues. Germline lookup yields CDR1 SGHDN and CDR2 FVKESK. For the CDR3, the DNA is TGTGCCAGCAGCCAAATGGGAGCGCCGCTGGCAGCTTTCTTT. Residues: CASSQMGAPLAAFF.

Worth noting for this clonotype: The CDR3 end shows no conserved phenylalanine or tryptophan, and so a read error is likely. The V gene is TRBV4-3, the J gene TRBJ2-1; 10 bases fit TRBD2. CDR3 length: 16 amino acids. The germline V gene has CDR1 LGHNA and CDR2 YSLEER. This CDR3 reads CASSQGGASGRIEQFL. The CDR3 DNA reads TGCGCCAGCAGTCAAGGGGGTGCTAGCGGGAGAATTGAGCAGTTCTTA.

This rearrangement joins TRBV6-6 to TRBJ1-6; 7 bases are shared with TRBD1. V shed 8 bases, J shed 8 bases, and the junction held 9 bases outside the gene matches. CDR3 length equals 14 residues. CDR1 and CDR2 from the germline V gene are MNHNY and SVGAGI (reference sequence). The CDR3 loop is CASGSSGTDSPLHF. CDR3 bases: TGTGCCAGCGGATCCTCAGGGACAGATTCACCCCTCCACTTT.

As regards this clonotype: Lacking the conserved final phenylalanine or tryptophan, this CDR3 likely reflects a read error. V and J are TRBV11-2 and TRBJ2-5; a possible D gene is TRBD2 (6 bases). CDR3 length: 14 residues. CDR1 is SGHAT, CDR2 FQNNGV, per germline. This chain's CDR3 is CGSSLSSGQETQYS. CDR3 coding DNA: TGTGGCAGCAGCTTAAGTAGCGGACAAGAGACCCAGTACTCC.

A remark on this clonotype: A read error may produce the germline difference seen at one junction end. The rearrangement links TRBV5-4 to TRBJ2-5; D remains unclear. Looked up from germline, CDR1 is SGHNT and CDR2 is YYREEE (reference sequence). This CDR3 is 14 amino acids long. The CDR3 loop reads CASSLGCVEETQYF. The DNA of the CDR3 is TGTGCCAGCAGTTTGGGGTGCGTGGAAGAGACCCAGTACTTC.

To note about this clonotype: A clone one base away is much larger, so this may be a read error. The CDR3 loop is CANSPGSGSRDTQYF. CDR3 DNA: TGTGCCAACTCACCAGGAAGCGGGAGCAGAGATACGCAGTATTTT. V usage is TRBV18 and J usage is TRBJ2-3; 8 bases are a match to TRBD2. The CDR3 covers 15 residues. Germline V gene sequence: CDR1 KGHSH, CDR2 LQKENI.

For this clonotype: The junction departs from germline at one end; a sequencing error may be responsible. CDR3 nucleotides: TGTGCCAGCAGTTACTCAACTAGCGGGAGCTCCTACAATGAGCGGTTCTTC. Its translation is CASSYSTSGSSYNERFF. This chain connects TRBV6-6 to TRBJ2-1; 11 positions agree with TRBD2. CDR3 length: 17 amino acids. Germline V lookup: CDR1 MNHNY, CDR2 SVGAGI (reference sequence).

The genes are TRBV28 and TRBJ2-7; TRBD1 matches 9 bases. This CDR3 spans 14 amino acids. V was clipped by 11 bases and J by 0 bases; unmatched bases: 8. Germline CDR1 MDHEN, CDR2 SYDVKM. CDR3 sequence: CAAIRTGDSYEQYF. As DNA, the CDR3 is TGTGCCGCCATCCGGACAGGGGACTCCTACGAGCAGTACTTC.